These 21 T cell receptor beta chains originate from one sample sequenced in a study of identical twins. Using its own MiXCR run on the 5' RACE reads, TCRdb lists one record per CDR3 protein. Of roughly 690,000 distinct CDR3 sequences listed, 6% to 6.5% are singletons. Sequencing was carried out using naive T cells sorted from blood. These TCRs come from a man between 18 and 29 years old in good health.

The sample holds many counts of this clonotype. V gene TRBV7-2 combines with J gene TRBJ2-3, with D perhaps matching TRBD2 (6 bases). The CDR3 extends over 17 amino acids. CDR1 is SGHTA, CDR2 FQGNSA, per germline. Trimming removed 2 bases from V and 4 bases from J, with 19 bases in between. The CDR3 DNA is TGTGCCAGCAGCTTACAAGCGGGCCATAACCCCTCAGATACGCAGTATTTT. It is translated as CASSLQAGHNPSDTQYF.

In its sample, this clonotype was seen a few times. The chain carries TRBV3-1 and TRBJ2-5; possible D gene TRBD2, 5 bases. Between the trimmed V and J ends, which lost 4 bases and 5 bases, there was a span of 11 bases. This CDR3 contains 13 residues. Germline V CDR1 and CDR2: LGHDT, YNNKEL (reference sequence). The CDR3 DNA is TGTGCCAGCAGCCTGCCGAGGGTGGAGACCCAGTACTTC. This gives the protein CASSLPRVETQYF.

V gene TRBV19 combines with J gene TRBJ2-4, with a tentative D call TRBD1 (6 bases). There are 13 residues in the CDR3. The germline CDR1 and CDR2 sequences are LNHDA and SQIVND (reference sequence). V gave up 3 bases and J gave up 6 bases, with 9 bases separating them. CDR3 amino acids: CASSITGINIQYF. In nucleotides, the CDR3 is TGTGCCAGTAGTATTACAGGGATAAACATTCAGTACTTC.

In its sample, this clonotype was seen many times. The gene calls are TRBV20-1 and TRBJ2-5; 8 nucleotides agree with TRBD1. The V segment lost 0 bases and the J segment 1 base; nucleotides outside the gene matches: 1. The CDR3 sequence is 14 residues long. CDR1 is DFQATT, CDR2 SNEGSKA, per germline (reference sequence). CDR3 region: CSARDQGAQETQYF. Here the CDR3 DNA reads TGCAGTGCTAGAGATCAGGGGGCCCAAGAGACCCAGTACTTC.

This clonotype was recorded many times. The J gene is TRBJ1-2, the V gene TRBV12-3 or TRBV12-4, with D tentatively TRBD1 (5 bases). CDR3 size: 16 residues. Trimming took 2 bases from V and 7 from J, leaving 20 bases between them. CDR3 nucleotide sequence: TGTGCCAGCAGTTTACTCCGGTGGGGCACCAACCCTGGCTACACCTTC. Translating it yields CASSLLRWGTNPGYTF.

The chain recombines TRBV14 with TRBJ2-3; TRBD1 aligns across 8 bases. The CDR3 is 18 residues long. Germline CDR1 reads SGHDN; CDR2 reads FVKESK. Trimming removed 3 bases from V and 1 base from J; junction bases left unmatched: 12. The CDR3 loop is CASSHSIIDRGRTDTQYF. CDR3 coding DNA: TGTGCCAGCAGCCACTCCATTATAGACAGGGGCCGCACAGATACGCAGTATTTT.

Ten or more counts support this clonotype. In nucleotides, the CDR3 is TGTGCCAGCAGTGAATGGGGTGTGATTAGGACAGATACGCAGTATTTT. Translated, it gives CASSEWGVIRTDTQYF. The rearrangement links TRBV2 to TRBJ2-3; no clear D. There are 16 residues in the CDR3. From germline, CDR1 is SNHLY and CDR2 FYNNEI. Trimming removed 2 bases at V and 3 bases at J, with 15 bases between.

This rearrangement joins TRBV6-2 or TRBV6-3 to TRBJ1-5, with D unresolved. Germline-derived CDR1 and CDR2 are MNHEY and SVGEGT. The CDR3 is 17 amino acids. V lost 8 bases and J 0 bases, leaving 20 bases between the germline ends. CDR3 sequence reads: CASGYELGLYSNQPQHF. Written as DNA, the CDR3 is TGTGCCAGCGGGTACGAACTAGGGTTATATAGCAATCAGCCCCAGCATTTT.

In its sample, this clonotype was seen many times. The rearrangement joins TRBV12-3 or TRBV12-4 to TRBJ1-1; TRBD1 is a possible D gene (5 bases). The CDR3 runs 13 residues. The V and J ends lost 3 bases and 4 bases respectively, with 9 bases between them. The CDR3 is CASSFLGPTEAFF. The CDR3 DNA reads as TGTGCCAGCAGTTTTTTGGGGCCCACTGAAGCTTTCTTT.

This clonotype was seen a few times. The gene calls are TRBV27 and TRBJ2-7; 9 bases are shared with TRBD1. CDR3 length equals 16 residues. J was trimmed by 3 bases and V by 3 bases; bases with no gene match: 9. Germline CDR1 MNHEY, CDR2 SMNVEV (reference sequence). CDR3 sequence reads: CASSFSTGGVRYEQYF. DNA for the CDR3: TGTGCCAGCAGTTTTAGTACAGGGGGCGTCCGCTACGAGCAGTACTTC.

This clonotype was seen repeatedly, ten times or more. V and J are TRBV3-1 and TRBJ2-3; the D call may be TRBD1 or TRBD2 (5 bases each). Germline loops: CDR1 LGHDT, CDR2 YNNKEL (reference sequence). Trimming cost V 0 bases and J 11 bases, with 18 bases left between them. This CDR3 spans 15 amino acids. This chain's CDR3 is CASSQERTRDELQYF. DNA for the CDR3: TGTGCCAGCAGCCAAGAGAGGACACGGGACGAGTTGCAGTATTTT.

This clonotype has at least ten counts. The gene calls are TRBV5-1 and TRBJ1-1; unclear D gene. The CDR3 covers 15 residues. Germline V gives CDR1 SGHRS, CDR2 YFSETQ. Trimming shortened V by 0 bases and J by 2 bases, and 11 bases separated the two germline ends. The CDR3 coding sequence is TGCGCCAGCAGCTTGGAAAACAGCCTAAACACTGAAGCTTTCTTT. Amino acids: CASSLENSLNTEAFF.

The V call is TRBV6-2 or TRBV6-3, the J call TRBJ1-1; TRBD1 might be the D (6 bases). This CDR3 contains 14 residues. CDR1 is MNHEY and CDR2 is SVGEGT in the germline V gene. The V end lost 4 bases, the J end lost 8 bases, and 17 bases lay between the germline ends. CDR3 sequence reads: CASSLGGRGREAFF. The CDR3 region has the DNA TGTGCCAGCAGTTTGGGGGGCCGGGGGCGCGAAGCTTTCTTT.

This clonotype was seen more than once but under ten times. This rearrangement joins TRBV24-1 to TRBJ2-3; 7 bases are shared with TRBD1. This CDR3 is 16 amino acids long. The junction had 7 bases not matched to a gene; V was cut back by 3 bases and J by 2 bases. Germline lookup yields CDR1 KGHDR and CDR2 SFDVKD. CDR3: CATSDGQAIATDTQYF. For the CDR3, the DNA is TGTGCCACCAGTGATGGACAGGCGATTGCCACAGATACGCAGTATTTT.

This clonotype came up many times. The chain employs TRBV3-1 and TRBJ2-7; D call uncertain. The germline V gene encodes CDR1 LGHDT and CDR2 YNNKEL (reference sequence). CDR3 length: 8 amino acids. CDR3 nucleotide sequence: TGTCAAACATGCGAGCAGTACGTC. It encodes CQTCEQYV.

The chain has TRBV14 and TRBJ2-6; TRBD2 aligns across 10 bases. The CDR3 length is 17 residues. Per the germline V gene, CDR1 is SGHDN and CDR2 is FVKESK. With V trimmed by 2 bases and J by 2 bases, 3 bases remained unmatched. CDR3 nucleotides: TGTGCCAGCAGCCAACTGGGACTAGCGACTGGGGCCAACGTCCTGACTTTC. It encodes CASSQLGLATGANVLTF.

This clonotype was recorded many times. The chain links TRBV27 to TRBJ2-7; D is unclear. Germline V lookup: CDR1 MNHEY, CDR2 SMNVEV (reference sequence). The CDR3 length is 13 residues. V lost 0 bases to trimming and J lost 3 bases, with 6 bases between them. The CDR3 DNA is TGTGCCAGCAGTTTATCGGGGAACTACGAGCAGTACTTC. This translates into CASSLSGNYEQYF.

This clonotype was observed at least ten times. The DNA of the CDR3 is TGTGCCATCTTTGGGACAGGAGACAATCAGCCCCAGCATTTT. Amino acid sequence: CAIFGTGDNQPQHF. This chain uses TRBV28 with TRBJ1-5, with 8 positions matching TRBD1. This CDR3 comprises 14 residues. In germline, CDR1 is MDHEN, CDR2 SYDVKM. V trimming: 10 bases; J trimming: 3 bases; junction bases outside the gene matches: 8.

Concerning this clonotype: With a much larger clone just one base away, this may be a read error. This rearrangement joins TRBV6-5 to TRBJ2-5; D might be TRBD1 (5 bases). V lost 0 bases and J 2 bases, leaving 13 bases between the germline ends. The V gene's germline CDR1 is MNHEY and CDR2 SVGAGI. The CDR3 length is 16 residues. The CDR3 DNA follows: TGTGCCAGCAGTTACTCAAATGGTCGGACACAAGAGACCCAGTACTTC. As protein: CASSYSNGRTQETQYF.

Details on this clonotype: A much larger clone differs from this one at a single base, so this may be a read error. J is TRBJ2-3 and V is TRBV5-5, with a weak D call TRBD1 (5 bases). V was trimmed by 4 bases and J by 2 bases, leaving 8 bases between them. Germline CDR1 is SGHKS and CDR2 is YYEKEE (reference sequence). The CDR3 contains 13 residues. CDR3 DNA: TGTGCCAGCAGCGGGGCCTACACAGATACGCAGTATTTT. Translating it yields CASSGAYTDTQYF.

At least ten counts were recorded for this clonotype. The chain is built from TRBV5-1 and TRBJ2-1; D gene unclear. Germline CDR1 is SGHRS and CDR2 is YFSETQ. With 1 base removed from V and 2 bases from J, the gap between germline ends came to 13 bases. CDR3 length equals 16 residues. The CDR3 reads CASSLYPRMPYNEQFF. CDR3 in DNA: TGCGCCAGCAGCTTGTATCCTAGAATGCCCTACAATGAGCAGTTCTTC.